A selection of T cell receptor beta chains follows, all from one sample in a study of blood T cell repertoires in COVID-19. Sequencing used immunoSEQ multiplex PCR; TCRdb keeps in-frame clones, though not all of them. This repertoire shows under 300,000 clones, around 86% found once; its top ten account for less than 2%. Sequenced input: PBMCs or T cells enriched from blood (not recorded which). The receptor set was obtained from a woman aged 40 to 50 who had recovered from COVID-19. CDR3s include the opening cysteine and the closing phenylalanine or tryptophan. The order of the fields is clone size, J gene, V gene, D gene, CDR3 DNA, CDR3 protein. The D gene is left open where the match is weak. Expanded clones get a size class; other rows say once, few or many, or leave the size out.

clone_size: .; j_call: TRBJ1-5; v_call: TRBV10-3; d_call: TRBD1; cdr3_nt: TGTGCCATCAGTGAGTCAGGCCAGGGGGGTCAGCCCCAGCATTTT; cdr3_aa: CAISESGQGGQPQHF
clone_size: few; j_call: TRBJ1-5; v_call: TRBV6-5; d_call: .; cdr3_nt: TGTGCCAGCAGTTCGTATAGCAATCAGCCCCAGCATTTT; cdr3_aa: CASSSYSNQPQHF
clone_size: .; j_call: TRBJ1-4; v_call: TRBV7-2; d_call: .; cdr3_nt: TGTGCCAGCAGCTCCCGGTCCTGGAGTGATGAAAAACTGTTTTTT; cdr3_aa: CASSSRSWSDEKLFF
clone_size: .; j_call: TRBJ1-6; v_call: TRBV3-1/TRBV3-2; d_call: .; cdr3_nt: TGTGCCAGCAGTCTAACACAGGATAATTCACCCCTCCACTTT; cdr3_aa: CASSLTQDNSPLHF
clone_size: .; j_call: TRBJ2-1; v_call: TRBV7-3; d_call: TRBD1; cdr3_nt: TGTGCCAGCAGCCTGGGACAGTGGGGTGAGCAGTTCTTC; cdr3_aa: CASSLGQWGEQFF
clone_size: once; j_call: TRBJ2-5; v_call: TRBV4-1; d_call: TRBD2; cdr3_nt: TGCGCCAGCAGCCGAGGGACTAGCGGACAAGAGACCCAGTACTTC; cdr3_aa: CASSRGTSGQETQYF
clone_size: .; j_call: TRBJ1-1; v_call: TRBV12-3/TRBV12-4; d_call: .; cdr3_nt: TGTGCCAGCAGTTTAGGGGGGCCTACTGAAGCTTTCTTT; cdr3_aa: CASSLGGPTEAFF
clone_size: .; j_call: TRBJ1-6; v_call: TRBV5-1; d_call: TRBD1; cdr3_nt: TGCGCCAGCAGCCCAGGACAGGGGGTCAATTCACCCCTCCACTTT; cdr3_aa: CASSPGQGVNSPLHF
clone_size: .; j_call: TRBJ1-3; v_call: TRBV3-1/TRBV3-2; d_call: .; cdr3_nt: TGTGCCAGCAGCCAAGAGTCCTTCTCTGGAAACACCATATATTTT; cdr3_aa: CASSQESFSGNTIYF
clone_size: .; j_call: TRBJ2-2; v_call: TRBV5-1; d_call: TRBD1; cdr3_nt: TGCGCCAGCAGCTTGGTGAACAGGGGGCCCCAGGAGCTGTTTTTT; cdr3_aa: CASSLVNRGPQELFF
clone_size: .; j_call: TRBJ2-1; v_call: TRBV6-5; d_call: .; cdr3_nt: TGTGCCAGCAGTTACGCGGCTAGCCGGATCAATGAGCAGTTCTTC; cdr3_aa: CASSYAASRINEQFF
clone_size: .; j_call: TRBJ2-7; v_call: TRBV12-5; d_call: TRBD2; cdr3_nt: TGTGCTAGTGGCCCACCGCCAGGACTAGCGGGGGCCTACGAGCAGTACTTC; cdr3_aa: CASGPPPGLAGAYEQYF
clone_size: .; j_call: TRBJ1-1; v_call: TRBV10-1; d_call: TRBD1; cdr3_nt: TGCGCCAGCAGAGCCGGGACAGAGAACACTGAAGCTTTCTTT; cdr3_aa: CASRAGTENTEAFF
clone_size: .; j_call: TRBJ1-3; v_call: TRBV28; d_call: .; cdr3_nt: TGTGCCAGCAGTACTCCCCGGGACTCCTCTGGAAACACCATATATTTT; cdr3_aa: CASSTPRDSSGNTIYF
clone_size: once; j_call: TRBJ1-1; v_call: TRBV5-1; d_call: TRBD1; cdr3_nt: TGCGCCAGCAGCCTCAAGGGGGCGCGGGACACTGAAGCTTTCTTT; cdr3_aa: CASSLKGARDTEAFF
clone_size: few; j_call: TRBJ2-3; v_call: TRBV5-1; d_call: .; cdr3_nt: TGCGCCAGCAGCGTGGACCAGGGGACGGATACGCAGTATTTT; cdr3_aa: CASSVDQGTDTQYF
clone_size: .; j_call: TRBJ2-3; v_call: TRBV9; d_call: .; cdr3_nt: TGTGCCAGCAGCGCCCGGACTTCACCTAAAAGCACAGATACGCAGTATTTT; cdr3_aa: CASSARTSPKSTDTQYF
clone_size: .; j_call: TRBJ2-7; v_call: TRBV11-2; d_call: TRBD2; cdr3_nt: TGTGCCAGCACCCAAGCGGGAGGAGTGAGAACCTACGAGCAGTACTTC; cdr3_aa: CASTQAGGVRTYEQYF
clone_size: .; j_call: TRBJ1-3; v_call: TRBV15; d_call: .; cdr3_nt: TGTGCCACCAGCAGAGATATAACCCAGGGAAACACCATATATTTT; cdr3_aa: CATSRDITQGNTIYF
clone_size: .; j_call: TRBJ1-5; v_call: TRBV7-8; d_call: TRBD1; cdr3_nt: TGTGCCAGCAGCCCCAATTCGGGGACAGCTAATCAGCCCCAGCATTTT; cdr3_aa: CASSPNSGTANQPQHF
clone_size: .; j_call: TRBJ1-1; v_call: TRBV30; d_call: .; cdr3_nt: TGTGCCTGGAGTGTACAGTCGACAGCCGTTGCAAAAGCTTTCTTT; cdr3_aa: CAWSVQSTAVAKAFF
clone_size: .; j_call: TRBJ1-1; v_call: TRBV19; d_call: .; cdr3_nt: TGTGCCAGTAGTGGACTCAGGCGGGAAGCTTTCTTT; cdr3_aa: CASSGLRREAFF
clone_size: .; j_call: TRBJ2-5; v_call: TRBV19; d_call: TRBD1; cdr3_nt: TGTGCCAGTAGTTGGGGGACAGGGGGTATAGGAGAGACCCAGTACTTC; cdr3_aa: CASSWGTGGIGETQYF
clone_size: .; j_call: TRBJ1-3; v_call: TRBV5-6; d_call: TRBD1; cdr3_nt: TGTGCCAGCAGCTTGGAGGAGGGGGCGGAAGGAAACACCATATATTTT; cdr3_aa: CASSLEEGAEGNTIYF
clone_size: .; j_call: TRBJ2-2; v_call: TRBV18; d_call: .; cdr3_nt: TGTGCCAGCTCACCCTCGTCCCCAGGGGCCGGGGAGCTGTTTTTT; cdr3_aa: CASSPSSPGAGELFF
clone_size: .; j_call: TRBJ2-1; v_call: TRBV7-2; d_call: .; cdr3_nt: TGTGCCAGCAGCTTAGTTGGGGGAGGGGGGAATGAGCAGTTCTTC; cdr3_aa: CASSLVGGGGNEQFF
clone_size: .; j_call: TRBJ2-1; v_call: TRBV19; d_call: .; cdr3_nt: .; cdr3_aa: CASTSGLAGWGRGNEQFF
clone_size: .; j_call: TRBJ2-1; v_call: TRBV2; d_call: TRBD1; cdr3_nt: TGTGCCAGCGGACAGGGAGTTGTTAATGAGCAGTTCTTC; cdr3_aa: CASGQGVVNEQFF
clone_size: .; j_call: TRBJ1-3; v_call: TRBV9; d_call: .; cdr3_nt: TGTGCCAGCAGCGAAACCGGGACAATAAAGAGCTCTGGAAACACCATATATTTT; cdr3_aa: CASSETGTIKSSGNTIYF
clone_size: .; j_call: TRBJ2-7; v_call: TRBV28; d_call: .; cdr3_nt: TGTGCCAGCAGTTTTACAGGGACAATCAACGAGCAGTACTTC; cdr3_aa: CASSFTGTINEQYF
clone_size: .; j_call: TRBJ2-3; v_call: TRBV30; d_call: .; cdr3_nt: TGTGCCTGGATTGTAGGGGGTCCAGATACGCAGTATTTT; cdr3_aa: CAWIVGGPDTQYF
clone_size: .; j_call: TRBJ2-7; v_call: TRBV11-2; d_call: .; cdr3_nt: TGTGCCAGCAGCTTAGCGACAGGCGAGCAGTACTTC; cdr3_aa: CASSLATGEQYF
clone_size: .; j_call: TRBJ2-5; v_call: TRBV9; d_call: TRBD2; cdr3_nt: TGTGCCAGCAGCATGGGACTAGCGGGGGAGGGTGAGACCCAGTACTTC; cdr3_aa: CASSMGLAGEGETQYF